This is a list of T cell receptor beta chains from one sample in a study of blood T cell repertoires in COVID-19. Profiling relied on immunoSEQ multiplex PCR, and the TCRdb table lists in-frame clones only, not all of them. The sample shows some 240,000 clones, 70% to 90% of them seen only once. Sequenced sample: peripheral blood. The source of these receptors is a human donor in a cohort sampled during active COVID-19. Both conserved end residues are part of each CDR3. A D gene is named only where the DNA matches it firmly. Clone sizes are given selectively: once, few, many, or a class where the clone is expanded.

CDR3 length,V gene,J gene,D gene,clone size,CDR3 protein,CDR3 DNA
15,TRBV5-1,TRBJ1-2,TRBD1,NA,CASTSAPGQGSGYTF,TGCGCCAGCACGTCGGCCCCCGGACAGGGGAGCGGCTACACCTTC
14,TRBV18,TRBJ1-4,NA,NA,CASSPRATNEKLFF,TGTGCCAGCTCACCCAGGGCAACTAATGAAAAACTGTTTTTT
14,TRBV20-1,TRBJ2-2,TRBD1,NA,CSASPDREGGELFF,TGCAGTGCTAGTCCTGACAGGGAAGGCGGGGAGCTGTTTTTT
13,TRBV28,TRBJ2-7,NA,NA,CASSFRLAAEQYF,TGTGCCAGCAGTTTTAGGCTAGCAGCCGAGCAGTACTTC
14,TRBV7-9,TRBJ1-1,NA,NA,CASSLGQINTEAFF,TGTGCCAGCAGCTTAGGGCAGATCAACACTGAAGCTTTCTTT
13,TRBV11-3,TRBJ2-7,TRBD2,NA,CASSRTSDYEQYF,TGTGCCAGCAGCCGGACTAGCGACTACGAGCAGTACTTC
13,TRBV5-1,TRBJ2-1,NA,NA,CASSLGPGNEQFF,TGCGCCAGCAGCTTGGGCCCAGGGAATGAGCAGTTCTTC
11,TRBV28,TRBJ1-2,NA,NA,CASSLKGPVTF,TGTGCCAGCAGTTTGAAGGGGCCGGTCACCTTC
15,TRBV6-6,TRBJ2-7,TRBD2,NA,CASSQLAGPPLEQYF,TGTGCCAGCAGTCAATTAGCGGGACCCCCGCTCGAGCAGTACTTC
14,TRBV4-2,TRBJ2-3,NA,few,CASSPGLSTDTQYF,TGTGCCAGCAGCCCGGGACTCAGCACAGATACGCAGTATTTT
15,TRBV2,TRBJ1-4,NA,NA,CASSGEAATNEKLFF,TGTGCCAGCAGTGGCGAGGCAGCAACTAATGAAAAACTGTTTTTT